The source of this T cell receptor (beta chain) is a study of regulatory T cells in long-lasting Graves disease. Library construction for TCR beta used iRepertoire HTBI primers and Arm-PCR of CDR3 regions. Original methodology: Identified across the samples were approximately 60 TRBV segments and 13 to 15 TRBJ segments. In TCRdb, the multiplex PCR reads were re-called with MiXCR into one record per CDR3 protein. Clone size and V and J calls follow TCRdb, not the original study. The table includes some 280,000 distinct CDR3 sequences, roughly a fifth detected once. Unmatched junction bases numbered 6, after V lost 4 bases and J lost 3 bases. The CDR3 has 15 residues. Per the germline V gene, CDR1 is SGDLS and CDR2 is YYNGEE. Time point reported: persistent/refractory GD, antithyroid drugs over 5 years with positive TRAb. Preparation of the TCR library used RNA extracted from PBMCs.

Sequencing was performed on peripheral blood mononuclear cells (PBMCs), taken when the disease was refractory, from a patient treated with antithyroid drugs. The receptor comes from a female donor with Graves disease. This chain uses TRBV9 with TRBJ2-2; TRBD1 matches 7 bases. This chain's CDR3 is CASSFSGQYTGELFF. The DNA for the CDR3 is TGTGCCAGCAGCTTCTCGGGACAGTACACCGGGGAGCTGTTTTTT.